The 10 T cell receptor beta chains presented below share a single source sample, sequenced in a study of PD-1 blockade in mismatch repair-deficient tumors (dated by TCRdb to about 2017). No antigen has been assigned to these receptors. This specimen's time point label, interpreted: roughly ten-day in vitro stimulation with candidate neoantigen peptide 4. Receptor libraries were prepared by the immunoSEQ multiplex PCR assay. TCRdb took over this immuneACCESS table, retaining in-frame rearrangements with V and J assigned. Such tables are incomplete; in checked studies, under half of the missing clones stem from an unresolved V gene, and the remainder is unexplained. For this sample the table gives roughly 14,000 clones, of which around four fifths were detected only once. The ten largest clones add up to about a fifth of the sample. The material was cells cultured in vitro, obtained from a patient treated with pembrolizumab. The source of these receptors is an adult with mismatch repair-deficient cancer.

The chain combines TRBV27 with TRBJ2-2; a weak D match, TRBD1 (5 bases). V was clipped by 3 bases and J by 6 bases, with 26 bases between them. This CDR3 comprises 19 residues. CDR1 MNHEY and CDR2 SMNVEV come from the germline V gene (reference sequence). The CDR3: CASSFSIGGRPGKSGELFF. As DNA, the CDR3 is TGTGCCAGCAGTTTTTCAATAGGCGGTCGACCAGGGAAATCCGGGGAGCTGTTTTTT.

This clone was seen only a few times. CDR3 protein: CTSSQDFPTGGRYSPLHF. The DNA of the CDR3 is TGCACCAGCAGCCAGGATTTCCCCACAGGGGGCCGCTATTCACCCCTCCACTTT. The rearrangement links TRBV1 to TRBJ1-6; TRBD1 was called by the table and not checked on the DNA. TRBV1 is a pseudogene segment. CDR3 size: 18 residues.

This rearrangement joins TRBV21-1 to TRBJ2-7; the table's D gene call, TRBD2, was not cross checked with the DNA. TRBV21-1 constitutes a pseudogene. CDR3 length: 15 amino acids. The CDR3 region is CASSRGIAGGCEQYF. CDR3 in DNA: TGTGCCAGCAGCAGGGGAATAGCGGGAGGATGCGAGCAGTACTTC.

The CDR3, as DNA: TGTGCCAGCAGCTCTGAATGGATTAGTGGCTACACCTTC. Protein: CASSSEWISGYTF. The chain combines TRBV7-2 with TRBJ1-2; D gene unclear. In germline, CDR1 is SGHTA, CDR2 FQGNSA. This CDR3 comprises 13 residues. Trimming left V 4 bases short and J 7 bases short, with 13 bases between.

The rearrangement uses TRBV11-2 and TRBJ2-7; D perhaps matches TRBD1 (5 bases). Germline assignment: CDR1 SGHAT and CDR2 FQNNGV. The CDR3 is made up of 13 amino acids. V was cut by 1 base and J by 5 bases, with 9 bases left in between. The CDR3, as DNA: TGTGCCAGCAGCTTAGCACAGGTCAACGAGCAGTACTTC. It translates to CASSLAQVNEQYF.

J is TRBJ2-1 and V is TRBV7-9, with D tentatively TRBD2 (6 bases). Germline V lookup: CDR1 SEHNR, CDR2 FQNEAQ (reference sequence). This CDR3 has 15 amino acids. V dropped 0 bases and J dropped 9 bases, with 15 bases sitting between them. The CDR3 nucleotides are TGTGCCAGCAGCTTAGCTGCTAGCGCGGACCTTGAGCAGTTCTTC. Translated, it gives CASSLAASADLEQFF.

Only a few counts were recorded for this clone. The chain uses TRBV7-6 and TRBJ2-3; D remains unclear. In germline, CDR1 is SGHVS, CDR2 FNYEAQ. The V end lost 2 bases, the J end lost 1 base, and 7 bases lay between the germline ends. The CDR3 loop spans 14 amino acids. The CDR3 bases are TGTGCCAGCAGCTTAAGGACCGGCACAGATACGCAGTATTTT. It encodes CASSLRTGTDTQYF.

The chain employs TRBV19 and TRBJ2-5; perhaps TRBD2 as D (6 bases). Germline CDR1 and CDR2: LNHDA and SQIVND (reference sequence). The CDR3 is 13 residues long. The V end lost 3 bases, the J end lost 2 bases, and 7 bases lay between the germline ends. The CDR3 DNA is TGTGCCAGTAGTATCGGGGGACAAGAGACCCAGTACTTC. It codes for CASSIGGQETQYF. The entire variable domain, with the rest obtained from reference TRBV19 and TRBJ2-5, is as follows: DGGITQSPKYLFRKEGQNVTLSCEQNLNHDAMYWYRQDPGQGLRLIYYSQIVNDFQKGDIAEGYSVSREKKESFPLTVTSAQKNPTAFYLCASSIGGQETQYFGPGTRLLVL.

J is TRBJ1-2 and V is TRBV2; TRBD1 matches at 8 bases. With V trimmed by 1 base and J by 0 bases, 4 bases remained unmatched. Looked up from germline, CDR1 is SNHLY and CDR2 is FYNNEI. The CDR3 loop spans 16 amino acids. The CDR3 DNA sequence: TGTGCCAGCAGTGAAGAGGGACAGGCCCCTAACTATGGCTACACCTTC. Its translation is CASSEEGQAPNYGYTF.

The gene calls are TRBV9 and TRBJ1-2; no clear D. CDR3 size: 13 residues. Per the germline V gene, CDR1 is SGDLS and CDR2 is YYNGEE. V was shortened by 1 base and J by 2 bases, with 6 bases between the two germline ends. The CDR3 bases are TGTGCCAGCAGCGTACGGCAAAACTATGGCTACACCTTC. This gives the protein CASSVRQNYGYTF.